What follows are 28 T cell receptor beta chains derived from one specimen sequenced in a study of blood T cell repertoires in COVID-19. The data were produced by immunoSEQ multiplex PCR, yet TCRdb's version contains in-frame clones alone and is incomplete. The table shows about 180,000 clones, with roughly 88% occurring only once. The sequenced material came from peripheral blood. The receptors stem from a woman aged 55-75 years with acute or convalescent COVID-19.

This chain connects TRBV3-1 (or the pseudogene TRBV3-2) to TRBJ1-6, with D hard to call. Germline CDR1 is LGHDT and CDR2 is YNNKEL (reference sequence). This CDR3 region has 15 residues. V was pared by 5 bases and J by 0 bases, with 8 bases between. Here the CDR3 DNA reads TGTGCCAGCAGCACGGGGAGCTCCTATAATTCACCCCTCCACTTT. Its translation is CASSTGSSYNSPLHF.

This chain joins TRBV7-2 and TRBJ2-7; 16 nucleotides match TRBD2. In germline, CDR1 is SGHTA, CDR2 FQGNSA. The V gene end was trimmed by 5 bases and the J gene end by 6 bases; junction bases not matched to a gene: 4. The CDR3 has 15 amino acids. The CDR3 loop is CASSLGTSGGVEQYF. For the CDR3, the DNA is TGTGCCAGCAGCCTGGGGACTAGCGGGGGGGTCGAGCAGTACTTC.

The chain has TRBV2 and TRBJ1-5; 7 positions match TRBD1. The germline CDR1 and CDR2 sequences are SNHLY and FYNNEI. The CDR3 has 13 amino acids. V lost 4 bases, J lost 6 bases, and 3 bases stayed unmatched. The DNA for the CDR3 is TGTGCCAGCAGTGGGCAGGGGGGTCAGCCCCAGCATTTT. This gives the protein CASSGQGGQPQHF.

Comment on this clone: The junction differs from germline at one of its ends, possibly a read error. The chain links TRBV11-2 to TRBJ1-4; TRBD1 might be the D (5 bases). Germline values: CDR1 SGHAT, CDR2 FQNNGV. This CDR3 spans 14 amino acids. The CDR3 coding sequence is TGTGCCAGCAGCCCGGGACGGACTAGTGAAAAACTGTTTTTT. Amino acid sequence: CASSPGRTSEKLFF. Drawing the rest from reference TRBV11-2 and TRBJ1-4, the complete variable domain is EAGVAQSPRYKIIEKRQSVAFWCNPISGHATLYWYQQILGQGPKLLIQFQNNGVVDDSQLPKDRFSAERLKGVDSTLKIQPAKLEDSAVYLCASSPGRTSEKLFFGSGTQLSVL.

This clone was recorded once. V is TRBV19 and J is TRBJ1-5, with D possibly being TRBD1 (5 bases). CDR1 is LNHDA and CDR2 is SQIVND in the germline V gene (reference sequence). V lost 10 bases and J lost 7, with 11 bases in between. The CDR3 runs to 11 residues. The CDR3 nucleotides read TGTGCCACAGGGTCTCGACAGCCCCAGCATTTT. Protein sequence: CATGSRQPQHF.

The rearrangement joins TRBV2 to TRBJ1-2; D possibly corresponds to TRBD1 (6 bases). Trimming left V 1 base short and J 8 bases short, with 11 bases between. The CDR3 loop spans 13 amino acids. Germline V gene sequence: CDR1 SNHLY, CDR2 FYNNEI. The CDR3 reads CASSEDRVTGYTF. DNA for the CDR3: TGTGCCAGCAGTGAAGACAGGGTTACAGGCTACACCTTC.

The rearrangement links TRBV25-1 to TRBJ1-6; TRBD1 agrees at 9 bases. In germline, CDR1 is MGHDK, CDR2 SYGVNS. The CDR3 sequence is 14 residues long. Trimming removed 5 bases from V and 9 bases from J; junction bases left unmatched: 5. CDR3 sequence reads: CASSSRQGGSPLHF. The CDR3 coding sequence is TGTGCCAGCAGTTCCCGACAGGGGGGTTCACCCCTCCACTTT.

The chain couples TRBV5-5 to TRBJ1-4; unclear D gene. V lost 2 bases to trimming and J lost 8 bases, with 16 bases between them. There are 15 residues in the CDR3. The germline V gene encodes CDR1 SGHKS and CDR2 YYEKEE (reference sequence). CDR3 sequence: CASSFRQTGVEKLFF. CDR3 sequence (DNA): TGTGCCAGCAGCTTCCGGCAAACGGGTGTGGAAAAACTGTTTTTT.

The rearrangement uses TRBV5-6 and TRBJ1-2; 7 bases are shared with TRBD1. The CDR3 covers 15 residues. The ends lost 3 bases at V and 4 bases at J; junction bases unmatched: 9. The V gene's germline CDR1 is SGHDT and CDR2 YYEEEE. CDR3 in DNA: TGTGCCAGCAGCTCCCTGGACAGGCCCCTCTATGGCTACACCTTC. Translating gives CASSSLDRPLYGYTF.

The V call is TRBV18, the J call TRBJ2-7; maybe TRBD1 (5 bases). V was trimmed by 1 base and J by 5 bases, leaving 9 bases between them. The CDR3 totals 13 residues. CDR1 is KGHSH, CDR2 LQKENI, per germline. Written as DNA, the CDR3 is TGTGCCAGCTCACCACGGCAGGGCGACGAGCAGTACTTC. Translation: CASSPRQGDEQYF. The full variable domain, its missing parts supplied by reference TRBV18 and TRBJ2-7, is NAGVMQNPRHLVRRRGQEARLRCSPMKGHSHVYWYRQLPEEGLKFMVYLQKENIIDESGMPKERFSAEFPKEGPSILRIQQVVRGDSAAYFCASSPRQGDEQYFGPGTRLTVT.

This sequence joins TRBV2 and TRBJ1-6; D may be TRBD1 (6 bases). V was shortened by 6 bases and J by 10 bases, with 16 bases between the two germline ends. The CDR3 sequence is 14 residues long. CDR1 and CDR2 (germline): SNHLY, FYNNEI. Here the CDR3 reads CASSTGIVGSPLHF. As DNA, the CDR3 is TGTGCCAGCAGCACAGGGATAGTTGGATCACCCCTCCACTTT.

The chain joins TRBV7-9 to TRBJ2-1, with D tentatively TRBD1 (6 bases). The CDR3 has 13 amino acids. Germline-derived CDR1 and CDR2 are SEHNR and FQNEAQ (reference sequence). The V and J ends lost 0 bases and 10 bases respectively, with 10 bases between them. The CDR3 DNA reads as TGTGCCAGCAGCTTAGCGGACAGAGCCGAGCAGTTCTTC. Its protein is CASSLADRAEQFF. The full variable domain, with the rest looked up from reference TRBV7-9 and TRBJ2-1, is DTGVSQNPRHKITKRGQNVTFRCDPISEHNRLYWYRQTLGQGPEFLTYFQNEAQLEKSRLLSDRFSAERPKGSFSTLEIQRTEQGDSAMYLCASSLADRAEQFFGPGTRLTVL.

V gene TRBV19 combines with J gene TRBJ1-5; TRBD1 is a possible D gene (5 bases). The germline V gene has CDR1 LNHDA and CDR2 SQIVND (reference sequence). The CDR3 consists of 13 residues. Trimming stripped 7 bases from V and 7 bases from J, with 14 bases between. The DNA for the CDR3 is TGTGCCAGTACCCCCGGGGGTCAGCAGCCCCAGCATTTT. Translating gives CASTPGGQQPQHF.

This sequence joins TRBV28 and TRBJ2-7; 8 nucleotides match TRBD1. There are 15 residues in the CDR3. Looked up from germline, CDR1 is MDHEN and CDR2 is SYDVKM. V dropped 7 bases and J dropped 2; count of bases not matched to a gene: 10. CDR3 region: CASTGTGGPTYEQYF. The CDR3 DNA is TGTGCCAGCACCGGAACAGGGGGTCCCACCTACGAGCAGTACTTC.

This clone was detected once. V usage is TRBV18 and J usage is TRBJ1-3; TRBD1 is a possible D gene (6 bases). Germline V gene lookup returns CDR1 KGHSH and CDR2 LQKENI. This CDR3 is 16 amino acids long. Trimming left V 2 bases short and J 0 bases short, with 11 bases between. This chain's CDR3 is CASSPNQGPSGNTIYF. CDR3 in DNA: TGTGCCAGCTCACCAAACCAGGGGCCCTCTGGAAACACCATATATTTT.

The chain employs TRBV5-5 and TRBJ1-2, with D possibly matching TRBD1 (5 bases). Trimming pared 2 bases from V and 2 bases from J, leaving 10 bases between. CDR3 size: 14 residues. The germline V gene encodes CDR1 SGHKS and CDR2 YYEKEE (reference sequence). DNA of the CDR3: TGTGCCAGCAGCTTTGCAGGGATAAACTATGGCTACACCTTC. Residues: CASSFAGINYGYTF. Using reference TRBV5-5 and TRBJ1-2 for the parts outside the CDR3, the full variable domain is DAGVTQSPTHLIKTRGQQVTLRCSPISGHKSVSWYQQVLGQGPQFIFQYYEKEERGRGNFPDRFSARQFPNYSSELNVNALLLGDSALYLCASSFAGINYGYTFGSGTRLTVV.

The chain is built from TRBV30 and TRBJ2-4, with D maybe TRBD2 (5 bases). The V gene's germline CDR1 is GTSNPN and CDR2 SVGIG (reference sequence). The CDR3 is 13 amino acids. V gave up 3 bases and J gave up 0 bases, with 6 bases separating them. CDR3 amino acids: CAWRGGAKNIQYF. The CDR3 DNA sequence: TGTGCCTGGAGAGGAGGAGCCAAAAACATTCAGTACTTC. Together with reference TRBV30 and TRBJ2-4, the CDR3 gives the full variable domain: SQTIHQWPATLVQPVGSPLSLECTVEGTSNPNLYWYRQAAGRGLQLLFYSVGIGQISSEVPQNLSASRPQDRQFILSSKKLLLSDSGFYLCAWRGGAKNIQYFGAGTRLSVL.

V gene TRBV7-9 combines with J gene TRBJ2-7; 8 bases fit TRBD1. Germline assignment: CDR1 SEHNR and CDR2 FQNEAQ (reference sequence). With V trimmed by 1 base and J by 3 bases, 8 bases remained unmatched. CDR3 length: 16 amino acids. The CDR3 nucleotides are TGTGCCAGCAGCTTAGACGTTCCAGGGGGCTTCTACGAGCAGTACTTC. Amino acids: CASSLDVPGGFYEQYF. The full variable domain, rest sourced from reference TRBV7-9 and TRBJ2-7, is DTGVSQNPRHKITKRGQNVTFRCDPISEHNRLYWYRQTLGQGPEFLTYFQNEAQLEKSRLLSDRFSAERPKGSFSTLEIQRTEQGDSAMYLCASSLDVPGGFYEQYFGPGTRLTVT.

The V and J genes are TRBV6-5 and TRBJ2-2; TRBD1 might be the D (5 bases). Between the trimmed V and J ends, which lost 5 bases and 6 bases, there was a span of 16 bases. CDR3 length: 15 residues. CDR1 MNHEY and CDR2 SVGAGI come from the germline V gene. The DNA of the CDR3 is TGTGCCAGCAGTAGGCAGGGTTCGGAGCCCGGGGAGCTGTTTTTT. Amino acid sequence: CASSRQGSEPGELFF.

V usage is TRBV30 and J usage is TRBJ2-2, with 8 bases aligning to TRBD1. J lost 0 bases, V lost 2 bases, and 2 bases had no gene match. Germline CDR1 GTSNPN, CDR2 SVGIG (reference sequence). The CDR3 spans 15 residues. CDR3 sequence reads: CAWSTGGANTGELFF. Written as DNA, the CDR3 is TGTGCCTGGAGTACAGGGGGAGCGAACACCGGGGAGCTGTTTTTT.

The chain joins TRBV5-4 to TRBJ2-5; 9 nucleotides agree with TRBD2. Germline V gives CDR1 SGHNT, CDR2 YYREEE (reference sequence). The CDR3 consists of 15 residues. The V segment lost 4 bases and the J segment 1 base; nucleotides outside the gene matches: 5. CDR3 in amino acids: CASSKSGGPQETQYF. CDR3 DNA sequence: TGTGCCAGCAGCAAAAGCGGGGGGCCCCAAGAGACCCAGTACTTC.

V is TRBV19 and J is TRBJ1-1, with 8 bases identical to TRBD1. The CDR3 extends over 16 amino acids. Germline-derived CDR1 and CDR2 are LNHDA and SQIVND (reference sequence). V lost 3 bases to trimming and J lost 0 bases; unmatched junction nucleotides: 6. CDR3 residues: CASSIGQGRMNTEAFF. CDR3 nucleotide sequence: TGTGCCAGTAGTATCGGACAGGGCAGAATGAACACTGAAGCTTTCTTT.

The count of this clone is one. V and J are TRBV11-3 and TRBJ2-3, with TRBD2 as a possible D gene (8 bases). This CDR3 comprises 16 residues. Germline V gene sequence: CDR1 SGHNT, CDR2 YENEEA. Trimming cost V 5 bases and J 2 bases, with 17 bases left between them. As DNA, the CDR3 is TGTGCCAGCAGCCCCGGGGGGGACAGTTTCACAGATACGCAGTATTTT. As protein: CASSPGGDSFTDTQYF.

V usage is TRBV25-1 and J usage is TRBJ1-3; a possible D gene is TRBD1 (5 bases). Trimming took 5 bases from V and 2 from J, leaving 13 bases between them. The CDR3 is 15 amino acids. Germline V gene data show CDR1 as MGHDK and CDR2 as SYGVNS. The CDR3 region has the DNA TGTGCCAGCAGTAAGACCTCAGGGACTGGAAACACCATATATTTT. This encodes CASSKTSGTGNTIYF.

The chain links TRBV6-5 to TRBJ1-2; D is undetermined. The ends were cut back, 5 bases at V and 0 bases at J, with 7 bases in the middle. CDR1 and CDR2 (germline): MNHEY, SVGAGI. The CDR3 is 13 residues long. CDR3 loop: CASSLSPNYGYTF. CDR3 nucleotide sequence: TGTGCCAGCAGTCTCTCCCCTAACTATGGCTACACCTTC.

This clone was observed a few times. The rearrangement joins TRBV18 to TRBJ2-1, with TRBD2 identical over 7 bases. CDR1 is KGHSH, CDR2 LQKENI, per germline. CDR3 length: 16 residues. V shed 1 base and J 8 bases; nucleotides not matched to a gene: 11. The CDR3 DNA reads TGTGCCAGCTCACCACGAACTAGCGACGGCGCCGATGAGCAGTTCTTC. Translation: CASSPRTSDGADEQFF.

The chain couples TRBV19 to TRBJ2-1; TRBD1 is a possible D gene (7 bases). CDR1 is LNHDA, CDR2 SQIVND, per germline (reference sequence). V gave up 7 bases and J gave up 6 bases, with 22 bases separating them. CDR3 length: 16 amino acids. The CDR3, as DNA: TGTGCCAGTAAAAGGGGGGACAGTCTCGGGATCAATGAGCAGTTCTTC. This translates into CASKRGDSLGINEQFF.

V and J are TRBV12-3 or TRBV12-4 and TRBJ1-2; 8 bases match TRBD1. The CDR3 is made up of 13 amino acids. The V gene end was trimmed by 6 bases and the J gene end by 11 bases; junction bases not matched to a gene: 11. The CDR3: CASRLPGQGRYTF. Written as DNA, the CDR3 is TGTGCCAGCAGGCTGCCCGGACAGGGAAGATACACCTTC.